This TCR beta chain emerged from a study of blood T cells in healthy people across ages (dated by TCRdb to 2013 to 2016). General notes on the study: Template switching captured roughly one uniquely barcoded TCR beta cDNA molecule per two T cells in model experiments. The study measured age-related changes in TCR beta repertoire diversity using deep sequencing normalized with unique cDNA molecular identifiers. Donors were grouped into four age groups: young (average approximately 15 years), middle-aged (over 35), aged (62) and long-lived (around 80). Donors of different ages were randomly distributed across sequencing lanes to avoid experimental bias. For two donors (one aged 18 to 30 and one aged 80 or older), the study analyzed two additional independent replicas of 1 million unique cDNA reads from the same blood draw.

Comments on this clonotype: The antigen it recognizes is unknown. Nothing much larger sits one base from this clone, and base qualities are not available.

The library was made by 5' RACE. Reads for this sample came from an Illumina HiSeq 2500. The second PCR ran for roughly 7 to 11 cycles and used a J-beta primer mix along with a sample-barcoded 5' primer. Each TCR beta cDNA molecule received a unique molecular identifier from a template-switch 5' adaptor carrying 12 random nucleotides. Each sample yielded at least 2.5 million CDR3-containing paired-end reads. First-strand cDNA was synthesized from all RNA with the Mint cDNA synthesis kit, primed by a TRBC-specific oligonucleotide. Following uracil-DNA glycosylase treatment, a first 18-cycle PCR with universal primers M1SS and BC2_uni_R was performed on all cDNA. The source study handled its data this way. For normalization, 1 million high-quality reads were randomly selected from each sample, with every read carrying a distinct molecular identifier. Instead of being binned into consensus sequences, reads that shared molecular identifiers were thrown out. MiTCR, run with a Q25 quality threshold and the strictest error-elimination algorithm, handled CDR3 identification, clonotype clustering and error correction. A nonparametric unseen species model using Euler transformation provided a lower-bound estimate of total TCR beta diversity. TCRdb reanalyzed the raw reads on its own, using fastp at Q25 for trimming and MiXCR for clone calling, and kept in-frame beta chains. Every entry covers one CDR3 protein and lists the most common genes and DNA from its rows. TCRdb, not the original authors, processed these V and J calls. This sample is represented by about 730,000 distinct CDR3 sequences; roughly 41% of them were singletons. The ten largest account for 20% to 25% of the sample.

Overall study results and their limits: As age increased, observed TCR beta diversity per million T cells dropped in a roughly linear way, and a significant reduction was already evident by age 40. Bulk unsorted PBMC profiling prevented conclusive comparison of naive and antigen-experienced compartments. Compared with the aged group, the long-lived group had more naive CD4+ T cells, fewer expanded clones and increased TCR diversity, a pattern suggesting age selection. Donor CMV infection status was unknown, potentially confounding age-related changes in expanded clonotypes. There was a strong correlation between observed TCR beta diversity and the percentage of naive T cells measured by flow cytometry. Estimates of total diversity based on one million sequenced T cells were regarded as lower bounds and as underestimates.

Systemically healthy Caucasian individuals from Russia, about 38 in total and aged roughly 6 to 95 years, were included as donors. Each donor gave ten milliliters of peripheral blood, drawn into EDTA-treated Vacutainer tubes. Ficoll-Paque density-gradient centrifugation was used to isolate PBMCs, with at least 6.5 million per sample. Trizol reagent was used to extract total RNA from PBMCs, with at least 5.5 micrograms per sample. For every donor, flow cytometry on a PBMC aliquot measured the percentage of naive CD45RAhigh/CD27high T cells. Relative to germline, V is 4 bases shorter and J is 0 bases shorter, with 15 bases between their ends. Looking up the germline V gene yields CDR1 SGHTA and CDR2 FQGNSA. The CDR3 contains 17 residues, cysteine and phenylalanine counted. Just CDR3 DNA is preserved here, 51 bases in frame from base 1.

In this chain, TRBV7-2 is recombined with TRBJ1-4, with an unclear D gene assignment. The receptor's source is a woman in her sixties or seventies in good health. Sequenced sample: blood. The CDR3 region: CASSSGLLASTNEKLFF. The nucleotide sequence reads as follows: TGTGCCAGCAGCTCGGGCCTGTTGGCCTCAACTAATGAAAAACTGTTTTTT.